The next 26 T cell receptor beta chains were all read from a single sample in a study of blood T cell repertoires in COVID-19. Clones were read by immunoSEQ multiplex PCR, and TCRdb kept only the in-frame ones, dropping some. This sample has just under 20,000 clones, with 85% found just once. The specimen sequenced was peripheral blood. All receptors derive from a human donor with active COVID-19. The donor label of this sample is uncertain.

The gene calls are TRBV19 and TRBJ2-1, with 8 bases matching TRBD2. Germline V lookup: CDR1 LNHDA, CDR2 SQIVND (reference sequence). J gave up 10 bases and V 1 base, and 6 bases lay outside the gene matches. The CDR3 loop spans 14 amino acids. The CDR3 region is CASSIAGGWWEQFF. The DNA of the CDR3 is TGTGCCAGTAGTATAGCGGGGGGGTGGTGGGAGCAGTTCTTC. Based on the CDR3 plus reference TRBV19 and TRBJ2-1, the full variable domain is DGGITQSPKYLFRKEGQNVTLSCEQNLNHDAMYWYRQDPGQGLRLIYYSQIVNDFQKGDIAEGYSVSREKKESFPLTVTSAQKNPTAFYLCASSIAGGWWEQFFGPGTRLTVL.

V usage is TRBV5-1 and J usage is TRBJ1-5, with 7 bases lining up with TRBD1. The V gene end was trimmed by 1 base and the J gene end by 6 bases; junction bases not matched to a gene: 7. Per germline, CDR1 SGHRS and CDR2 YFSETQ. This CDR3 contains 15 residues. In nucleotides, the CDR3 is TGCGCCAGCAGCTTGACAGGGGATCGAGGTCAGCCCCAGCATTTT. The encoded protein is CASSLTGDRGQPQHF.

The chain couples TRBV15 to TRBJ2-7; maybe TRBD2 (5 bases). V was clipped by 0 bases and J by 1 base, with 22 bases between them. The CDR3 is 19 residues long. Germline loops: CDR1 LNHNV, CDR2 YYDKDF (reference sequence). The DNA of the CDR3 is TGTGCCACCAGCAGAGATAAGTTAATTAGGCGGACTGAGTCCTACGAGCAGTACTTC. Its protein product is CATSRDKLIRRTESYEQYF.

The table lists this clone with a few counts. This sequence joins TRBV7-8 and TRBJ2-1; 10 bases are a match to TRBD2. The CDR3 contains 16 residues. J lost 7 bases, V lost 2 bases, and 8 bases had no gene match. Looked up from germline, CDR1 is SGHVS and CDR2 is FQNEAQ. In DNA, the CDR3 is TGTGCCAGCAGCTTAATGGAGACTAGCGGGCTAAATGAGCAGTTCTTC. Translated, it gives CASSLMETSGLNEQFF.

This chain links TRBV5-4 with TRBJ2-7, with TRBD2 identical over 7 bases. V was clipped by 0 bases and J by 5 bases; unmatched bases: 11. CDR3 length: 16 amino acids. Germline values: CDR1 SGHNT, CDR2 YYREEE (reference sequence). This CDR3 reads CASSLGSWREYHEQYF. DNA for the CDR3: TGTGCCAGCAGCTTGGGATCTTGGCGGGAGTATCACGAGCAGTACTTC. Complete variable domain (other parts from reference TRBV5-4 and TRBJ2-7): ETGVTQSPTHLIKTRGQQVTLRCSSQSGHNTVSWYQQALGQGPQFIFQYYREEENGRGNFPPRFSGLQFPNYSSELNVNALELDDSALYLCASSLGSWREYHEQYFGPGTRLTVT.

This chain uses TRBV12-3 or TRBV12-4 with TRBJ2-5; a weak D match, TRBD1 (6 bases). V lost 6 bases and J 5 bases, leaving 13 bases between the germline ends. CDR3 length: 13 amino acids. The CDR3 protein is CASRTGVTETQYF. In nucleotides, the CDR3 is TGTGCCAGCAGGACAGGAGTCACCGAGACCCAGTACTTC.

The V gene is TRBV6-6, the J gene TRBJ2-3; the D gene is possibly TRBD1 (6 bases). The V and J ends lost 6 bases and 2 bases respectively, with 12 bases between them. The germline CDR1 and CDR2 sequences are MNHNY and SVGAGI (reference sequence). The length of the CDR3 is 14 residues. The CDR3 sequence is CASRRTGNTDTQYF. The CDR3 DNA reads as TGTGCCAGCAGGAGAACAGGGAACACAGATACGCAGTATTTT.

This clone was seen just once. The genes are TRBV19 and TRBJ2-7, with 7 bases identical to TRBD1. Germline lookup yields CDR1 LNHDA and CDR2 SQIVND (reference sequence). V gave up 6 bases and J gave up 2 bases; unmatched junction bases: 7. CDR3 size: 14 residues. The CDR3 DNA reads TGTGCCAGTAGGTCAGGGGGAAGGACCTACGAGCAGTACTTC. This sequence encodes CASRSGGRTYEQYF.

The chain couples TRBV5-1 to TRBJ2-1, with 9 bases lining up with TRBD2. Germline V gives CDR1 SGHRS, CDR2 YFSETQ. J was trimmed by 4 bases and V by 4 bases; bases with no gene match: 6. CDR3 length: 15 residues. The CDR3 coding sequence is TGCGCCAGCAGCAGTAGCGGGGGCAATTACAATGAGCAGTTCTTC. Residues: CASSSSGGNYNEQFF.

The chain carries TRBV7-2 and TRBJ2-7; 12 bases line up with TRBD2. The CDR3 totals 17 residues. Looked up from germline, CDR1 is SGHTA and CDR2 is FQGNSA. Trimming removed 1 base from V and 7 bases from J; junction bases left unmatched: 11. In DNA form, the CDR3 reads TGTGCCAGCAGCTTAGTTGAGCTAGCGGGAGGGCCATGGGAGCAGTACTTC. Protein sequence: CASSLVELAGGPWEQYF.

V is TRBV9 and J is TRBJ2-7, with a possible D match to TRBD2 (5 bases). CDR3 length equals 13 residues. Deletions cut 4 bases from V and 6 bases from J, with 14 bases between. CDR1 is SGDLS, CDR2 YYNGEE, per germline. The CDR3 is CASSPRGAREQYF. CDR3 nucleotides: TGTGCCAGCAGCCCTCGGGGAGCCCGCGAGCAGTACTTC.

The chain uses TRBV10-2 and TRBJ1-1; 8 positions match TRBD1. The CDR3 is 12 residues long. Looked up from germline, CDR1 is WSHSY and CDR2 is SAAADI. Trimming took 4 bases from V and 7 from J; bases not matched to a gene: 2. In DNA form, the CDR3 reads TGCGCCAGCAGTGCGACAGGGGATGAAGCTTTCTTT. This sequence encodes CASSATGDEAFF.

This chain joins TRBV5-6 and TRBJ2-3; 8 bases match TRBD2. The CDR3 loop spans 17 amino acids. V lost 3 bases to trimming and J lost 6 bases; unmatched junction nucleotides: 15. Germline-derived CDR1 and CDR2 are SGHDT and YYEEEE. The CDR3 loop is CASSSTFRTSLSDTQYF. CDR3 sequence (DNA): TGTGCCAGCAGCTCTACATTCCGGACTAGCCTCAGCGATACGCAGTATTTT.

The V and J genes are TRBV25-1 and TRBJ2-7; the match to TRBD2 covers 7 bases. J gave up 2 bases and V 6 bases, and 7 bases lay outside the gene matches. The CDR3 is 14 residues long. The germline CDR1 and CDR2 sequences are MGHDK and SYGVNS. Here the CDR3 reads CASSGASGTYEQYF. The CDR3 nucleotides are TGTGCCAGCAGCGGAGCTAGCGGTACCTACGAGCAGTACTTC.

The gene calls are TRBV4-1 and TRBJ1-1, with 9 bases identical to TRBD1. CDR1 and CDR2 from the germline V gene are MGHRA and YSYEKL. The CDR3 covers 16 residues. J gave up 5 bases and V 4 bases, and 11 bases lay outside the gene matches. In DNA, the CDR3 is TGCGCCAGCAGCCGAACTGACAGGGGGATCCGAACTGAAGCTTTCTTT. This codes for CASSRTDRGIRTEAFF.

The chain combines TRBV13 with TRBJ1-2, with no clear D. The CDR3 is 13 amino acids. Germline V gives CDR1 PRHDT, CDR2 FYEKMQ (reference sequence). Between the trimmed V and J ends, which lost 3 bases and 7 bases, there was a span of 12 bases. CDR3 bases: TGTGCCAGCAGCTTCGGAGGATCGGGTGGCTACACCTTC. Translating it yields CASSFGGSGGYTF.

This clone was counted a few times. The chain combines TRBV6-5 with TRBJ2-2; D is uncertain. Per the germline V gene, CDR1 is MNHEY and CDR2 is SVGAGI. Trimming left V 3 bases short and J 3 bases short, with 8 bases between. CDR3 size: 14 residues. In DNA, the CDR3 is TGTGCCAGCAGTTATCAGCGACACACCGGGGAGCTGTTTTTT. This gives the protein CASSYQRHTGELFF.

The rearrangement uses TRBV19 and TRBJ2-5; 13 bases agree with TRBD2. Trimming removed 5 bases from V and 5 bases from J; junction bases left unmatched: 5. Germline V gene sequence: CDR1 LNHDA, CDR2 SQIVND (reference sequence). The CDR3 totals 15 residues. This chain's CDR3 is CASSLGLAGVETQYF. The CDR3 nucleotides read TGTGCCAGTAGTCTAGGACTAGCGGGAGTTGAGACCCAGTACTTC.

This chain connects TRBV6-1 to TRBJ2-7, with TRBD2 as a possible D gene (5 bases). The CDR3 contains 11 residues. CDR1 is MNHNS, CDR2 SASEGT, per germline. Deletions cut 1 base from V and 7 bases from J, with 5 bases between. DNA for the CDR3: TGTGCCAGCAGTGAAGGCGGGGAGCAGTACTTC. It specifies CASSEGGEQYF.

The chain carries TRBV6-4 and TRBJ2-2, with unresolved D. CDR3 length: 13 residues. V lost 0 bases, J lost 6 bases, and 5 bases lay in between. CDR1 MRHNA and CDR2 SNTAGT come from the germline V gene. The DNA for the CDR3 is TGTGCCAGCAGTGACTCATCAGCCGGGGAGCTGTTTTTT. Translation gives CASSDSSAGELFF.

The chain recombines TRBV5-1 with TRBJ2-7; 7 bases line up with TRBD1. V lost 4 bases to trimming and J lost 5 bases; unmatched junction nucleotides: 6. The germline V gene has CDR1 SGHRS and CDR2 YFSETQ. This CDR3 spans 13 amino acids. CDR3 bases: TGCGCCAGCAGCCCCAACAGGGGCCACGAGCAGTACTTC. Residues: CASSPNRGHEQYF.

CDR3 region: CASSYADTEAFF. The DNA of the CDR3 is TGTGCCAGCAGTTACGCAGACACTGAAGCTTTCTTT. The chain combines TRBV6-5 with TRBJ1-1; D uncertain. V lost 2 bases and J 3 bases, leaving 4 bases between the germline ends. This CDR3 spans 12 amino acids. Germline V gives CDR1 MNHEY, CDR2 SVGAGI.

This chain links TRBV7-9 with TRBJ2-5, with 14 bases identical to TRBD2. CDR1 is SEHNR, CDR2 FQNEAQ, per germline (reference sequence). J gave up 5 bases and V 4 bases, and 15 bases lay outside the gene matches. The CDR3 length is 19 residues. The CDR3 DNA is TGTGCCAGCAGCTCCATAGGACTAGCGGGAGGCTGGCCAGGGGAGACCCAGTACTTC. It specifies CASSSIGLAGGWPGETQYF.

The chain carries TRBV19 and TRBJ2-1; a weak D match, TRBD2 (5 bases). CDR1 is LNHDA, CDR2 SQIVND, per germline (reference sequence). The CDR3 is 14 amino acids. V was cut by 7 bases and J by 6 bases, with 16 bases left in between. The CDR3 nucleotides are TGTGCCAGTACCCCGGGCGCGGGTTCCAATGAGCAGTTCTTC. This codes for CASTPGAGSNEQFF.

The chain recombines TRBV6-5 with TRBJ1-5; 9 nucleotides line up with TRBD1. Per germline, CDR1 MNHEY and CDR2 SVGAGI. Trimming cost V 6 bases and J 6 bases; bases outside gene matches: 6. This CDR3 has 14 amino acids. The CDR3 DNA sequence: TGTGCCAGCAGCTGGACAGGGGAAGGTCAGCCCCAGCATTTT. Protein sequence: CASSWTGEGQPQHF.

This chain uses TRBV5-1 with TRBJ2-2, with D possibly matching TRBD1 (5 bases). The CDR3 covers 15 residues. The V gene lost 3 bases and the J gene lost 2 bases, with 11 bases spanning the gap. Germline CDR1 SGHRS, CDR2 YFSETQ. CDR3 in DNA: TGCGCCAGCAGCTCAGGGTCGAGAAACACCGGGGAGCTGTTTTTT. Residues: CASSSGSRNTGELFF.